The 31 T cell receptor beta chains below were found in one sample sequenced in a study of T-cell reconstitution after alpha-beta-depleted transplantation in children. The TCRbeta library incorporated unique molecular identifiers. TCRdb independently ran MiXCR on the PCR reads; one entry per CDR3 protein. The profile shows 250,000 to 300,000 distinct CDR3 sequences, about a tenth of them singletons. The source was PBMCs, collected before TCRalphabeta/CD19-depleted stem cell transplant. Every receptor here comes from a boy in the first two years of life with acute myeloid leukemia, due to receive a stem cell transplant.

This clonotype was counted at least ten times. V and J are TRBV27 and TRBJ2-1; 10 bases map to TRBD2. Germline lookup yields CDR1 MNHEY and CDR2 SMNVEV (reference sequence). The J segment lost 7 bases and the V segment lost 2 bases, leaving 5 bases of the junction unmatched. The CDR3 spans 15 residues. Here the CDR3 reads CASSLGAGGLNEQFF. The CDR3 bases are TGTGCCAGCAGTTTAGGAGCGGGGGGGCTAAATGAGCAGTTCTTC.

This clonotype was observed at least ten times. The chain recombines TRBV15 with TRBJ2-5, with a tentative D call TRBD2 (5 bases). CDR3 length: 13 residues. CDR1 and CDR2 (germline): LNHNV, YYDKDF (reference sequence). V was clipped by 0 bases and J by 3 bases, with 5 bases between them. CDR3 region: CATSREEEETQYF. The CDR3 DNA is TGTGCCACCAGCAGAGAGGAGGAAGAGACCCAGTACTTC. Together with reference TRBV15 and TRBJ2-5, the CDR3 gives the full variable domain: DAMVIQNPRYQVTQFGKPVTLSCSQTLNHNVMYWYQQKSSQAPKLLFHYYDKDFNNEADTPDNFQSRRPNTSFCFLDIRSPGLGDTAMYLCATSREEEETQYFGPGTRLLVL.

This clonotype occurred many times. V gene TRBV3-1 combines with J gene TRBJ2-3, with TRBD2 identical over 14 bases. The CDR3 sequence is 18 residues long. Unmatched junction bases numbered 9, after V lost 5 bases and J lost 2 bases. Per germline, CDR1 LGHDT and CDR2 YNNKEL (reference sequence). The chain's CDR3 is CASSARTSGGWHTDTQYF. The CDR3 region has the DNA TGTGCCAGCAGCGCCCGGACTAGCGGGGGGTGGCACACAGATACGCAGTATTTT.

With regard to this clonotype: A much larger clonotype is one base distant, so this may be a read error. V usage is TRBV12-3 or TRBV12-4 and J usage is TRBJ2-5; D gene unclear. Trimming pared 3 bases from V and 2 bases from J, leaving 10 bases between. The CDR3 runs to 14 residues. CDR3 sequence: CASSFDKIQETQYF. Here the CDR3 DNA reads TGTGCCAGCAGTTTCGACAAGATTCAAGAGACCCAGTACTTC.

This clonotype was counted ten times or more. V usage is TRBV28 and J usage is TRBJ2-7, with 7 bases identical to TRBD2. There are 14 residues in the CDR3. Germline trimming cut 5 bases from V and 6 bases from J; bases unmatched to any gene: 10. Germline CDR1 MDHEN, CDR2 SYDVKM. CDR3 protein: CASSLWGGKGEQYF. CDR3 in DNA: TGTGCCAGCAGTCTCTGGGGGGGAAAGGGCGAGCAGTACTTC.

This clonotype has a count of ten or more. V is TRBV6-5 and J is TRBJ1-1; D ambiguous. Germline V gene data show CDR1 as MNHEY and CDR2 as SVGAGI. This CDR3 spans 13 amino acids. The ends were cut back, 3 bases at V and 4 bases at J, with 9 bases in the middle. As DNA, the CDR3 is TGTGCCAGCAGTTATACCCGGGGCACTGAAGCTTTCTTT. Translated: CASSYTRGTEAFF.

This clonotype came up many times. The J gene is TRBJ2-5, the V gene TRBV11-2; no firm D call. The CDR3 sequence is 16 residues long. Between the trimmed V and J ends, which lost 5 bases and 0 bases, there was a span of 16 bases. Germline values: CDR1 SGHAT, CDR2 FQNNGV. As DNA, the CDR3 is TGTGCCAGCAGCATCATTGGTAGGGCGGACCAAGAGACCCAGTACTTC. Its translation: CASSIIGRADQETQYF.

This clonotype turned up a few times. The J gene is TRBJ2-7, the V gene TRBV7-9; TRBD1 aligns across 11 bases. Per the germline V gene, CDR1 is SEHNR and CDR2 is FQNEAQ (reference sequence). The CDR3 runs 16 residues. Trimming at V came to 3 bases and at J to 7 bases, leaving 11 bases not matched to a gene. The CDR3 here is CASSLARGTGGEEQYF. CDR3 in DNA: TGTGCCAGCAGCTTGGCACGAGGGACAGGGGGAGAAGAGCAGTACTTC.

This clonotype was seen many times. This rearrangement joins TRBV4-1 to TRBJ2-1, with no clear D. The CDR3 runs 17 residues. The ends were cut back, 1 base at V and 5 bases at J, with 18 bases in the middle. The germline V gene has CDR1 MGHRA and CDR2 YSYEKL. CDR3 DNA sequence: TGCGCCAGCAGCCAAGCGGAAAGGAATGTTCGCGACAATGAGCAGTTCTTC. Translating gives CASSQAERNVRDNEQFF.

This clonotype showed up many times. This sequence joins TRBV7-9 and TRBJ2-7; 8 bases line up with TRBD2. With 2 bases clipped from V and 0 bases from J, the junction kept 0 bases outside the gene matches. CDR3 length: 14 residues. The V gene's germline CDR1 is SEHNR and CDR2 FQNEAQ (reference sequence). The CDR3 nucleotides read TGTGCCAGCAGCTTACTAGCGGGCTCCTACGAGCAGTACTTC. This codes for CASSLLAGSYEQYF.

This clonotype was seen repeatedly, ten times or more. This rearrangement joins TRBV11-2 to TRBJ1-1, with D uncertain. The germline gives CDR1 SGHAT, CDR2 FQNNGV. V lost 5 bases and J 5 bases, leaving 9 bases between the germline ends. This CDR3 has 12 amino acids. The CDR3 region is CASSPFHTEAFF. The DNA for the CDR3 is TGTGCCAGCAGCCCTTTTCATACTGAAGCTTTCTTT. Full variable domain (remainder filled in from reference TRBV11-2 and TRBJ1-1): EAGVAQSPRYKIIEKRQSVAFWCNPISGHATLYWYQQILGQGPKLLIQFQNNGVVDDSQLPKDRFSAERLKGVDSTLKIQPAKLEDSAVYLCASSPFHTEAFFGQGTRLTVV.

Remarks on this clonotype: A much more abundant neighbour one base away suggests this may be a read error. V is TRBV5-1 and J is TRBJ2-7; no firm D call. V gave up 4 bases and J gave up 4 bases, with 18 bases separating them. This CDR3 region has 15 residues. Germline-derived CDR1 and CDR2 are SGHRS and YFSETQ. The CDR3 DNA reads as TGCGCCAGCAGCGTATCGTATCCGGTGGTTTACGAGCAGTACTTC. Residues: CASSVSYPVVYEQYF.

The CDR3 loop reads CASSLSLAGGPKTQYF. CDR3 DNA sequence: TGTGCCAGCAGTTTATCTCTAGCGGGAGGGCCGAAGACCCAGTACTTC. This sequence joins TRBV28 and TRBJ2-5; TRBD2 agrees at 12 bases. The germline V gene has CDR1 MDHEN and CDR2 SYDVKM. The CDR3 loop spans 16 amino acids. V lost 1 base and J lost 6; bases outside the gene matches: 6.

This clonotype was counted at least ten times. This chain connects TRBV7-2 to TRBJ2-4; a possible D gene is TRBD1 (5 bases). Trimming pared 5 bases from V and 4 bases from J, leaving 9 bases between. The CDR3 is 13 amino acids. The germline gives CDR1 SGHTA, CDR2 FQGNSA. The CDR3 loop is CASSADSKNIQYF. In nucleotides, the CDR3 is TGTGCCAGCAGCGCCGACAGTAAAAACATTCAGTACTTC.

The chain links TRBV18 to TRBJ2-5, with D unclear. Germline lookup yields CDR1 KGHSH and CDR2 LQKENI. This CDR3 spans 12 amino acids. Deletions cut 0 bases from V and 5 bases from J, with 4 bases between. The CDR3 bases are TGTGCCAGCTCACCACCAGATGAGACCCAGTACTTC. Translated, it gives CASSPPDETQYF.

This clonotype was counted many times. This chain joins TRBV20-1 and TRBJ2-6, with a tentative D call TRBD2 (7 bases). The CDR3 contains 15 residues. The germline CDR1 and CDR2 sequences are DFQATT and SNEGSKA (reference sequence). V lost 5 bases and J 2 bases, leaving 13 bases between the germline ends. Here the CDR3 reads CSAPTGGTGANVLTF. CDR3 bases: TGCAGTGCTCCCACGGGGGGCACTGGGGCCAACGTCCTGACTTTC.

This clonotype was detected ten times or more. This sequence joins TRBV7-2 and TRBJ2-3; no reliable D call. V was shortened by 1 base and J by 5 bases, with 7 bases between the two germline ends. This CDR3 spans 13 amino acids. CDR1 and CDR2 from the germline V gene are SGHTA and FQGNSA. CDR3 region: CASSLGLGDTQYF. In DNA, the CDR3 is TGTGCCAGCAGCTTAGGACTGGGAGATACGCAGTATTTT.

Comment on this clonotype: The junction departs from germline at one end; a sequencing error may be responsible. The chain combines TRBV3-1 with TRBJ2-4; D assignment may be TRBD1 or TRBD2 (6 bases each). Germline CDR1 and CDR2: LGHDT and YNNKEL (reference sequence). This CDR3 has 18 amino acids. The CDR3 DNA follows: TGTGCCACCAGCCAAGAGGGGGGTCGTCAGGTGGCCAAAAACATTCAGTACTTC. This encodes CATSQEGGRQVAKNIQYF.

There are many counts of this clonotype. The chain joins TRBV7-2 to TRBJ2-2; tentatively, D is TRBD2 (6 bases). The germline V and J ends were trimmed by 6 bases and 5 bases, with 10 bases remaining between them. CDR1 is SGHTA and CDR2 is FQGNSA in the germline V gene. The CDR3 runs to 13 residues. CDR3 coding DNA: TGTGCCAGCAGGCTACGGGGGACCGGGGAGCTGTTTTTT. Translation: CASRLRGTGELFF.

There are a few counts of this clonotype. This chain uses TRBV6-1 with TRBJ1-2; 7 bases fit TRBD1. The CDR3 length is 13 residues. V dropped 7 bases and J dropped 6; count of bases not matched to a gene: 8. Germline-derived CDR1 and CDR2 are MNHNS and SASEGT. CDR3 region: CASTTSGGHGYTF. The CDR3 region has the DNA TGTGCCAGCACTACCTCAGGGGGACATGGCTACACCTTC.

Points on this clonotype: Sequence at one end of the junction differs from germline and may be a read error. The chain carries TRBV11-2 and TRBJ2-6, with 8 bases identical to TRBD1. The CDR3 is 17 amino acids. Germline-derived CDR1 and CDR2 are SGHAT and FQNNGV. The CDR3 region has the DNA TGTGCCAGCAGCTTAGCAGCGACAGGGGCTGGGGCCAACGTCCTGACCTTC. Protein sequence: CASSLAATGAGANVLTF.

Turning to this clonotype: A read error may explain this, as a much larger clone is one base away. Likely a read error: the CDR3 ends without its conserved phenylalanine or tryptophan. The CDR3 nucleotides are TGCAGTGCCCCACGCCAGTACAATGAGCAGTTCTGC. It translates to CSAPRQYNEQFC. The J gene is TRBJ2-1, the V gene TRBV20-1; no firm D call. Looked up from germline, CDR1 is DFQATT and CDR2 is SNEGSKA (reference sequence). This CDR3 contains 12 residues. Trimming removed 6 bases at V and 4 bases at J, with 10 bases between.

Many counts were recorded for this clonotype. This chain joins TRBV7-2 and TRBJ2-1, with TRBD2 matching over 7 bases. Germline CDR1 and CDR2: SGHTA and FQGNSA. Trimming cost V 1 base and J 7 bases; bases outside gene matches: 10. This CDR3 contains 16 residues. The CDR3 spells CASSLGVGGPRNEQFF. CDR3 nucleotides: TGTGCCAGCAGCTTAGGGGTGGGAGGGCCTCGGAATGAGCAGTTCTTC.

There are a few counts of this clonotype. At one end, the junction sequence differs from germline, possibly due to a read error. The J gene is TRBJ1-1, the V gene TRBV12-3 or TRBV12-4; D remains unclear. The CDR3 covers 14 residues. In nucleotides, the CDR3 is TGTGTCAGCAGTTCTACCGGGAGGAACACTGAAGCTTTCTTT. As protein: CVSSSTGRNTEAFF.

This clonotype has only one observation. A much larger clone lies one base from this, so it may be a read error. V and J are TRBV3-1 and TRBJ2-2, with D perhaps TRBD1 (6 bases). V lost 0 bases and J lost 7, with 9 bases in between. Looked up from germline, CDR1 is LGHDT and CDR2 is YNNKEL (reference sequence). The CDR3 runs 14 residues. CDR3 in amino acids: CASSQDVRGGELFF. The CDR3 DNA is TGTGCCAGCAGCCAAGACGTCAGGGGCGGGGAGCTGTTTTTT.

This clonotype was detected many times. The rearrangement links TRBV30 to TRBJ1-4, with D possibly matching TRBD1 (5 bases). The CDR3 sequence is 13 residues long. In germline, CDR1 is GTSNPN, CDR2 SVGIG (reference sequence). V lost 0 bases and J lost 8, with 10 bases in between. The CDR3 spells CAWSVRKGEKLFF. In DNA, the CDR3 is TGTGCCTGGAGTGTACGTAAGGGGGAAAAACTGTTTTTT.

This clonotype was seen ten or more times. V usage is TRBV4-3 and J usage is TRBJ2-3; D is possibly TRBD1 or TRBD2 (5 bases each). This CDR3 is 17 amino acids long. The germline V gene encodes CDR1 LGHNA and CDR2 YSLEER. Deletions cut 0 bases from V and 3 bases from J, with 16 bases between. For the CDR3, the DNA is TGCGCCAGCAGCCAAGATTCCCCGGTTGGGGGAACAGATACGCAGTATTTT. This encodes CASSQDSPVGGTDTQYF.

This clonotype was counted between two and nine times. The chain carries TRBV12-3 or TRBV12-4 and TRBJ2-1, with 13 positions matching TRBD2. Unmatched junction bases numbered 7, after V lost 6 bases and J lost 2 bases. This CDR3 region has 17 residues. The CDR3 region is CASRTGLAGRAYNEQFF. The CDR3 DNA reads as TGTGCCAGCAGGACGGGACTAGCGGGGCGGGCCTACAATGAGCAGTTCTTC.

This clonotype was seen a handful of times. This chain connects TRBV7-8 to TRBJ2-5, with TRBD2 identical over 7 bases. In germline, CDR1 is SGHVS, CDR2 FQNEAQ. Germline trimming cut 1 base from V and 5 bases from J; bases unmatched to any gene: 4. This CDR3 comprises 14 residues. The CDR3 DNA sequence: TGTGCCAGCAGCTTAGACGGGGGAGGGGAGACCCAGTACTTC. Encoded protein: CASSLDGGGETQYF. Looking up the rest from reference TRBV7-8 and TRBJ2-5 gives the full variable domain: GAGVSQSPRYKVAKRGQDVALRCDPISGHVSLFWYQQALGQGPEFLTYFQNEAQLDKSGLPSDRFFAERPEGSVSTLKIQRTQQEDSAVYLCASSLDGGGETQYFGPGTRLLVL.

As regards this clonotype: A read error is possible here, since a much larger clone lies one base away. The chain recombines TRBV29-1 with TRBJ2-2; a possible D gene is TRBD2 (5 bases). V lost 3 bases and J lost 4, with 6 bases in between. The CDR3 contains 12 residues. Per germline, CDR1 SQVTM and CDR2 ANQGSEA. The CDR3 protein is CSVEEATGELFF. CDR3 nucleotides: TGCAGCGTTGAGGAGGCCACCGGGGAGCTGTTTTTT.

This rearrangement joins TRBV5-4 to TRBJ2-5; 7 nucleotides align to TRBD1. Germline V gene lookup returns CDR1 SGHNT and CDR2 YYREEE (reference sequence). The J segment lost 3 bases and the V segment lost 3 bases, leaving 5 bases of the junction unmatched. The CDR3 has 14 amino acids. Here the CDR3 reads CASSSTGTEETQYF. The CDR3 coding sequence is TGTGCCAGCAGCTCGACCGGGACAGAAGAGACCCAGTACTTC.